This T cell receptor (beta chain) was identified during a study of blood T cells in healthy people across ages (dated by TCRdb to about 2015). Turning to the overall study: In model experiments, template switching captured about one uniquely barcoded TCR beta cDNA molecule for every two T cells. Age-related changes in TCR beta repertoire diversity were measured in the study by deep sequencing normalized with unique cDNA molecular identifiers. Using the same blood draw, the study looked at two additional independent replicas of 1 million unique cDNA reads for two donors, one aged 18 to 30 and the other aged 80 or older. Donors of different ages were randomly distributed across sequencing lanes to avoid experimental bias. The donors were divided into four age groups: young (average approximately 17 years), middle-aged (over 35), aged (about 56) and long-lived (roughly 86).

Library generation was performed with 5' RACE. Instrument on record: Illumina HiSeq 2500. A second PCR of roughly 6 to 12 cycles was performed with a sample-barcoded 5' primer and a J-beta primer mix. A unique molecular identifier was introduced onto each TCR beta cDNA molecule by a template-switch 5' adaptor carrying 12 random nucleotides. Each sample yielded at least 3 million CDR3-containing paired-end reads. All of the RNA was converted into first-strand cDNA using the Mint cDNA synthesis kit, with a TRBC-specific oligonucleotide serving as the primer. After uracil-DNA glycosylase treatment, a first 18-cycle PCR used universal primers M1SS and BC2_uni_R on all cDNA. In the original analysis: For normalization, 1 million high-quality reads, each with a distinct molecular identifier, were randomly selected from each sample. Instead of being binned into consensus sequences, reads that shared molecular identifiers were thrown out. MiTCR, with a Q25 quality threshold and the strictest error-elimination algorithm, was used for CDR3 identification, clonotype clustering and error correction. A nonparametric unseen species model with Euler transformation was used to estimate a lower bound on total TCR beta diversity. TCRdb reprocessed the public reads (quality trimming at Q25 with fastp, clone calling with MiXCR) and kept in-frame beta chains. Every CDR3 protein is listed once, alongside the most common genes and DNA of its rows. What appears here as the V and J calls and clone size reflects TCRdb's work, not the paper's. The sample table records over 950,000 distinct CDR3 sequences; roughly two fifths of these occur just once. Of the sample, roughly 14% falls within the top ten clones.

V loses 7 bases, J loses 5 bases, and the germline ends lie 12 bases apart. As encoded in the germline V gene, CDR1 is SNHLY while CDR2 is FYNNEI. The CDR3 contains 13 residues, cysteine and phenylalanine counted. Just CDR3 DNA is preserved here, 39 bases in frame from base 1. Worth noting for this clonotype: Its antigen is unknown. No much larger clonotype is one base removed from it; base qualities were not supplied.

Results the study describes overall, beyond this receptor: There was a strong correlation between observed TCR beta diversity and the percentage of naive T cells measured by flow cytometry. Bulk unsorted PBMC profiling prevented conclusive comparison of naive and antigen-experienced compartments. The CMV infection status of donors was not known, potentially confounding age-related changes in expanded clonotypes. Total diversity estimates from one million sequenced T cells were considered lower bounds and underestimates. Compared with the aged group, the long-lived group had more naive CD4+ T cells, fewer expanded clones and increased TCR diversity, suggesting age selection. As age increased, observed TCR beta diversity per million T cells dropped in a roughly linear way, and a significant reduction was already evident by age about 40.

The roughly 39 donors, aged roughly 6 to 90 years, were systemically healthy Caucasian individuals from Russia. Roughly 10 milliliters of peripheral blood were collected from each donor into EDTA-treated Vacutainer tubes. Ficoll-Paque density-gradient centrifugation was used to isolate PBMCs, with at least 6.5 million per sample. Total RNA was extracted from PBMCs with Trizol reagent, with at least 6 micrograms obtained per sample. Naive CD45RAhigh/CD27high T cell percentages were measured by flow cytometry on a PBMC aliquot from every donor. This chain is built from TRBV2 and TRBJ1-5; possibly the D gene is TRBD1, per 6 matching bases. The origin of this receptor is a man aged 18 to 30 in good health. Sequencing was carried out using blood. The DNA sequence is TGTGCCAGCAATGGACAGTTTGATCAGCCCCAGCATTTT. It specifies CASNGQFDQPQHF.